The 26 T cell receptor beta chains reported below all come from one sample, sequenced in a study of blood T cell repertoires in COVID-19. Profiled with immunoSEQ multiplex PCR; TCRdb holds only in-frame clones, not every one. The repertoire holds around 100,000 clones, with 70% to 80% as singletons. Material for sequencing was peripheral blood. The receptors derive from a man between 65 and 85 years old with active or convalescent COVID-19.

The count of this clone is one. The V call is TRBV10-3, the J call TRBJ1-2; 8 bases are shared with TRBD1. The germline gives CDR1 ENHRY, CDR2 SYGVKD. Losses at the gene ends were 7 bases for V and 2 bases for J; bases not matched to a gene: 6. There are 14 residues in the CDR3. The CDR3 here is CAINRDRRNYGYTF. For the CDR3, the DNA is TGTGCCATCAACAGGGACAGGAGAAACTATGGCTACACCTTC.

This clone was seen more than once but under ten times. The V call is TRBV21-1, the J call TRBJ1-1. TRBV21-1 is recorded as a pseudogene. The CDR3 is 14 amino acids. CDR3 sequence: CASSKEELNTEAFF. DNA for the CDR3: TGTGCCAGCAGCAAAGAAGAGTTGAACACTGAAGCTTTCTTT.

The CDR3 loop is CASSRSPGDTQYF. DNA for the CDR3: TGCGCCAGCAGTAGGTCCCCCGGGGATACGCAGTATTTT. The J gene is TRBJ2-3, the V gene TRBV10-2; no reliable D call. With 5 bases removed from V and 6 bases from J, the gap between germline ends came to 12 bases. The CDR3 loop spans 13 amino acids. Germline CDR1 and CDR2: WSHSY and SAAADI.

The chain recombines TRBV30 with TRBJ1-5; 7 bases agree with TRBD1. Looked up from germline, CDR1 is GTSNPN and CDR2 is SVGIG (reference sequence). Trimming took 2 bases from V and 2 from J; bases not matched to a gene: 15. There are 18 residues in the CDR3. The chain's CDR3 is CAWSQGTDTGTGNQPQHF. CDR3 nucleotide sequence: TGTGCCTGGAGTCAAGGGACCGATACCGGGACAGGCAATCAGCCCCAGCATTTT.

The chain employs TRBV6-2 or TRBV6-3 and TRBJ2-7; 8 nucleotides align to TRBD2. The CDR3 covers 14 residues. Looked up from germline, CDR1 is MNHEY and CDR2 is SVGEGT. Germline trimming cut 2 bases from V and 0 bases from J; bases unmatched to any gene: 0. CDR3 DNA sequence: TGTGCCAGCAGTTACACTAGCGGCTCCTACGAGCAGTACTTC. Encoded protein: CASSYTSGSYEQYF.

This clone was recorded only once. The rearrangement joins TRBV3-1 (or the pseudogene TRBV3-2) to TRBJ1-1; 8 nucleotides align to TRBD1. Germline V gene sequence: CDR1 LGHDT, CDR2 YNNKEL (reference sequence). CDR3 size: 16 residues. The junction had 6 bases not matched to a gene; V was cut back by 1 base and J by 2 bases. The CDR3 loop is CASSQVGTGANTEAFF. CDR3 in DNA: TGTGCCAGCAGCCAAGTGGGGACAGGAGCTAACACTGAAGCTTTCTTT.

V is TRBV5-1 and J is TRBJ1-2, with D unresolved. V lost 0 bases and J lost 6, with 9 bases in between. The germline CDR1 and CDR2 sequences are SGHRS and YFSETQ. This CDR3 has 13 residues. CDR3 sequence: CASSLGQMNGYTF. Written as DNA, the CDR3 is TGCGCCAGCAGCTTGGGCCAGATGAATGGCTACACCTTC.

This clone was observed once. V is TRBV14 and J is TRBJ2-1, with 10 nucleotides matching TRBD1. CDR3 length equals 16 residues. The trim removed 4 bases at V and 5 bases at J, leaving 8 bases unmatched. Germline CDR1 reads SGHDN; CDR2 reads FVKESK. CDR3 in amino acids: CASSRPGTGVNNEQFF. CDR3 DNA: TGTGCCAGCAGCCGCCCCGGGACAGGGGTTAACAATGAGCAGTTCTTC.

This clone is a singleton in its sample. The chain recombines TRBV7-2 with TRBJ2-7; 7 bases match TRBD1. The CDR3 extends over 15 amino acids. CDR1 and CDR2 from the germline V gene are SGHTA and FQGNSA. V shed 1 base, J shed 3 bases, and the junction held 6 bases outside the gene matches. The CDR3 loop is CASSLVGQADYEQYF. In DNA form, the CDR3 reads TGTGCCAGCAGCTTAGTAGGACAGGCCGACTACGAGCAGTACTTC. The full variable domain, with the rest looked up from reference TRBV7-2 and TRBJ2-7, is GAGVSQSPSNKVTEKGKDVELRCDPISGHTALYWYRQSLGQGLEFLIYFQGNSAPDKSGLPSDRFSAERTGGSVSTLTIQRTQQEDSAVYLCASSLVGQADYEQYFGPGTRLTVT.

The rearrangement links TRBV29-1 to TRBJ2-7; 10 nucleotides match TRBD1. J lost 7 bases, V lost 6 bases, and 6 bases had no gene match. Germline CDR1 reads SQVTM; CDR2 reads ANQGSEA. The CDR3 covers 12 residues. CDR3: CSVSTGGDEQYF. DNA of the CDR3: TGCAGCGTCTCGACAGGGGGCGATGAGCAGTACTTC.

V usage is TRBV3-1 (or the pseudogene TRBV3-2) and J usage is TRBJ2-7, with 8 bases lining up with TRBD1. Unmatched junction bases numbered 6, after V lost 0 bases and J lost 5 bases. This CDR3 is 15 amino acids long. Germline CDR1 LGHDT, CDR2 YNNKEL (reference sequence). CDR3 sequence reads: CASSQELRTGNEQYF. The CDR3 DNA is TGTGCCAGCAGCCAAGAGTTGCGGACAGGGAACGAGCAGTACTTC.

The chain uses TRBV6-6 and TRBJ1-6, with TRBD1 matching over 9 bases. The CDR3 sequence is 16 residues long. Trimming cost V 2 bases and J 7 bases; bases outside gene matches: 6. Germline V gene sequence: CDR1 MNHNY, CDR2 SVGAGI (reference sequence). CDR3 DNA sequence: TGTGCCAGCAGTTACCCCGGGACAGGGAACAATTCACCCCTCCACTTT. It translates to CASSYPGTGNNSPLHF.

The CDR3 sequence: CASSSGTGGFSFRYEQYF. The DNA for the CDR3 is TGTGCCAGCAGTTCCGGGACAGGGGGTTTCTCGTTCCGCTACGAGCAGTACTTC. V gene TRBV2 combines with J gene TRBJ2-7; 11 bases agree with TRBD1. The CDR3 spans 18 residues. The V segment lost 5 bases and the J segment 3 bases; nucleotides outside the gene matches: 15. CDR1 SNHLY and CDR2 FYNNEI come from the germline V gene.

This clone was counted between two and nine times. The chain recombines TRBV18 with TRBJ2-7; D unclear. The CDR3 contains 13 residues. V shed 3 bases and J shed 0 bases, with 6 bases lying between them. Germline values: CDR1 KGHSH, CDR2 LQKENI. The CDR3: CASSPLSSYEQYF. The CDR3 DNA reads TGTGCCAGCTCACCTCTGAGCTCCTACGAGCAGTACTTC.

The chain uses TRBV6-5 and TRBJ2-1; TRBD1 agrees at 7 bases. V shed 0 bases, J shed 5 bases, and the junction held 7 bases outside the gene matches. CDR3 length: 16 amino acids. CDR1 is MNHEY and CDR2 is SVGAGI in the germline V gene. The CDR3 reads CASSYSGTDQDNEQFF. DNA for the CDR3: TGTGCCAGCAGTTACTCGGGGACAGATCAAGACAATGAGCAGTTCTTC.

J is TRBJ2-7 and V is TRBV27; D possibly corresponds to TRBD1 (5 bases). V was pared by 5 bases and J by 5 bases, with 13 bases between. The CDR3 totals 13 residues. Looked up from germline, CDR1 is MNHEY and CDR2 is SMNVEV (reference sequence). The CDR3 sequence is CASSMQGIHEQYF. CDR3 DNA: TGTGCCAGCAGTATGCAGGGAATCCACGAGCAGTACTTC.

The chain has TRBV4-3 and TRBJ2-2, with 11 bases lining up with TRBD1. The germline gives CDR1 LGHNA, CDR2 YSLEER. Losses at the gene ends were 0 bases for V and 3 bases for J; bases not matched to a gene: 3. The CDR3 runs 17 residues. The chain's CDR3 is CASSQDGGQGDTGELFF. The CDR3 DNA follows: TGCGCCAGCAGCCAAGATGGGGGACAGGGGGACACCGGGGAGCTGTTTTTT.

The rearrangement links TRBV5-4 to TRBJ2-5; D remains unclear. V was clipped by 0 bases and J by 4 bases, with 10 bases between them. The CDR3 consists of 14 residues. CDR1 SGHNT and CDR2 YYREEE come from the germline V gene (reference sequence). CDR3 sequence reads: CASSLGAEGETQYF. CDR3 DNA: TGTGCCAGCAGCTTGGGGGCCGAAGGAGAGACCCAGTACTTC.

This chain joins TRBV5-1 and TRBJ2-7; TRBD1 aligns across 11 bases. The CDR3 totals 13 residues. The trim removed 7 bases at V and 6 bases at J, leaving 6 bases unmatched. Germline-derived CDR1 and CDR2 are SGHRS and YFSETQ. CDR3 loop: CASCSDRGLEQYF. The CDR3 DNA reads as TGCGCCAGCTGCTCGGACAGGGGGCTCGAGCAGTACTTC.

CDR3 DNA sequence: TGTGCCAGCAGCCTTAGCGGGATAACTTACAATGAGCAGTTCTTC. It encodes CASSLSGITYNEQFF. This rearrangement joins TRBV7-9 to TRBJ2-1; 8 nucleotides agree with TRBD2. Losses at the gene ends were 5 bases for V and 4 bases for J; bases not matched to a gene: 7. This CDR3 region has 15 residues. CDR1 is SEHNR, CDR2 FQNEAQ, per germline (reference sequence). The whole variable domain, remainder taken from reference TRBV7-9 and TRBJ2-1, is DTGVSQNPRHKITKRGQNVTFRCDPISEHNRLYWYRQTLGQGPEFLTYFQNEAQLEKSRLLSDRFSAERPKGSFSTLEIQRTEQGDSAMYLCASSLSGITYNEQFFGPGTRLTVL.

The rearrangement joins TRBV28 to TRBJ1-1; the D is unclear. Deletions cut 3 bases from V and 0 bases from J, with 8 bases between. This CDR3 is 14 amino acids long. Germline V gene sequence: CDR1 MDHEN, CDR2 SYDVKM. CDR3 sequence: CASSFAPVNTEAFF. The CDR3 bases are TGTGCCAGCAGTTTCGCACCAGTGAACACTGAAGCTTTCTTT.

The chain employs TRBV12-3 or TRBV12-4 and TRBJ1-5; D gene unclear. CDR3 length: 13 amino acids. Trimming removed 7 bases at V and 5 bases at J, with 12 bases between. CDR3 in amino acids: CASTTDTYQPQHF. CDR3 coding DNA: TGTGCCAGCACCACCGATACATATCAGCCCCAGCATTTT.

The CDR3 DNA reads as TGTGCCAGCTCACCACGCAGGGGGACAGCGAACACTGAAGCTTTCTTT. It translates to CASSPRRGTANTEAFF. The J gene is TRBJ1-1, the V gene TRBV18; 7 bases are shared with TRBD1. V lost 1 base to trimming and J lost 1 base; unmatched junction nucleotides: 6. The CDR3 loop spans 16 amino acids. Germline CDR1 is KGHSH and CDR2 is LQKENI.

The rearrangement uses TRBV25-1 and TRBJ1-5; D is undetermined. The germline V and J ends were trimmed by 5 bases and 11 bases, with 19 bases remaining between them. CDR1 is MGHDK and CDR2 is SYGVNS in the germline V gene. This CDR3 comprises 14 residues. The CDR3 DNA sequence: TGTGCCAGCAGTTCTCTTGACTCGACCGGGGCCCAGCATTTT. This translates into CASSSLDSTGAQHF.

This clone was counted a few times. The chain couples TRBV10-2 to TRBJ2-7, with 12 bases aligning to TRBD2. The CDR3 extends over 15 amino acids. V dropped 6 bases and J dropped 3; count of bases not matched to a gene: 6. Per germline, CDR1 WSHSY and CDR2 SAAADI. The CDR3: CASRLAGGDRYEQYF. For the CDR3, the DNA is TGCGCCAGCAGGCTAGCGGGAGGGGATCGCTACGAGCAGTACTTC.

The chain links TRBV5-5 to TRBJ1-5, with D perhaps matching TRBD1 (5 bases). Germline V CDR1 and CDR2: SGHKS, YYEKEE (reference sequence). This CDR3 contains 14 residues. The V gene lost 6 bases and the J gene lost 1 base, with 11 bases spanning the gap. CDR3 in amino acids: CASMRDLSNQPQHF. CDR3 nucleotides: TGTGCCAGCATGCGGGACCTAAGCAATCAGCCCCAGCATTTT.